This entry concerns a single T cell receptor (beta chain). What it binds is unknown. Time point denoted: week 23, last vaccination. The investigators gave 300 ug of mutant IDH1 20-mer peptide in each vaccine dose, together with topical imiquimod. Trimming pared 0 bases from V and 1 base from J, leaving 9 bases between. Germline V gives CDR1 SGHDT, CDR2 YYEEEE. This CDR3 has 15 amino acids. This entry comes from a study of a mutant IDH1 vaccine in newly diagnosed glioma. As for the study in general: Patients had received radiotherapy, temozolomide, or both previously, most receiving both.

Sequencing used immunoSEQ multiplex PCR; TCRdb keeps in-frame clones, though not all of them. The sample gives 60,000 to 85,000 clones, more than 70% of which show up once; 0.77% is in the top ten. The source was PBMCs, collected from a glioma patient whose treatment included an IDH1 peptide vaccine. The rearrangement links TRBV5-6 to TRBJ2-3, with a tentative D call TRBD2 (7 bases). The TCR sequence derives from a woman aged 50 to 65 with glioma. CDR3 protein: CASSLEGGGTDTQYF. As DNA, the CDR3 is TGTGCCAGCAGCTTGGAAGGGGGGGGCACAGATACGCAGTATTTT.